The 9 T cell receptor beta chains given below trace back to one sample, sequenced in a study of CD8+ T cells in alopecia areata. Stated treatment: oral pan-JAK inhibitor, 5-10 mg twice daily. Reverse transcription of extracted RNA yielded cDNA, which provided the sequencing template. The protocol was immunoSEQ multiplex PCR, while the TCRdb copy is restricted to in-frame clones and leaves out a portion. The profile shows 200,000 to 250,000 clones, 35% to 45% of them singletons. This material consisted of CD4+ T cells sorted from blood, taken at roughly week 30, from a patient treated with tofacitinib. These receptors were taken from a human donor with alopecia areata.

This clone showed up just a few times. The chain combines TRBV29-1 with TRBJ1-2; D is ambiguous. The CDR3 totals 12 residues. With 4 bases removed from V and 7 bases from J, the gap between germline ends came to 13 bases. Germline CDR1 and CDR2: SQVTM and ANQGSEA. The CDR3 protein is CSVVDPVGGYTF. In DNA form, the CDR3 reads TGCAGCGTTGTAGATCCGGTTGGTGGCTACACCTTC.

The J gene is TRBJ1-5, the V gene TRBV14; D unclear. The CDR3 has 16 amino acids. Germline CDR1 and CDR2: SGHDN and FVKESK. The ends were cut back, 1 base at V and 3 bases at J, with 13 bases in the middle. The CDR3 region is CASSQGSATLNQPQHF. The CDR3 bases are TGTGCCAGCAGCCAAGGATCGGCTACCCTCAATCAGCCCCAGCATTTT.

This clone came up a few times. V is TRBV30 and J is TRBJ1-1; weak D call: TRBD1 (6 bases). Trimming stripped 0 bases from V and 3 bases from J, with 14 bases between. In germline, CDR1 is GTSNPN, CDR2 SVGIG (reference sequence). CDR3 length: 15 residues. The CDR3 DNA reads TGTGCCTGGAGTGTATGGGGGGCTGGGGACACTGAAGCTTTCTTT. Protein product: CAWSVWGAGDTEAFF.

The gene calls are TRBV18 and TRBJ1-2; no firm D call. From germline, CDR1 is KGHSH and CDR2 LQKENI. There are 14 residues in the CDR3. Deletions cut 0 bases from V and 4 bases from J, with 9 bases between. DNA of the CDR3: TGTGCCAGCTCACCACCATTAGGGTTCTATGGCTACACCTTC. Translation: CASSPPLGFYGYTF. Full variable domain (remainder filled in from reference TRBV18 and TRBJ1-2): NAGVMQNPRHLVRRRGQEARLRCSPMKGHSHVYWYRQLPEEGLKFMVYLQKENIIDESGMPKERFSAEFPKEGPSILRIQQVVRGDSAAYFCASSPPLGFYGYTFGSGTRLTVV.

A few counts support this clone. The rearrangement joins TRBV19 to TRBJ2-2; D is undetermined. Germline lookup yields CDR1 LNHDA and CDR2 SQIVND (reference sequence). V shed 8 bases and J shed 4 bases, with 8 bases lying between them. There are 12 residues in the CDR3. CDR3 residues: CASPRATGELFF. CDR3 bases: TGTGCCAGTCCCCGGGCCACCGGGGAGCTGTTTTTT.

The V and J genes are TRBV20-1 and TRBJ2-3; D is uncertain. The CDR3 runs 11 residues. Germline V lookup: CDR1 DFQATT, CDR2 SNEGSKA (reference sequence). V was trimmed by 6 bases and J by 5 bases, leaving 9 bases between them. For the CDR3, the DNA is TGCAGTGCCTTCTTTGGAGATACGCAGTATTTT. Its translation: CSAFFGDTQYF.

The V call is TRBV4-2, the J call TRBJ2-1; the match to TRBD2 covers 9 bases. The J segment lost 4 bases and the V segment lost 5 bases, leaving 6 bases of the junction unmatched. The CDR3 has 15 amino acids. Germline CDR1 reads LGHNA; CDR2 reads YNFKEQ. CDR3 amino acids: CASSASSGKYNEQFF. The CDR3, as DNA: TGTGCCAGCAGCGCATCTAGCGGGAAGTACAATGAGCAGTTCTTC.

The rearrangement joins TRBV4-1 to TRBJ2-7; 7 nucleotides line up with TRBD1. CDR3 length equals 15 residues. Trimming cost V 4 bases and J 6 bases; bases outside gene matches: 12. Germline lookup yields CDR1 MGHRA and CDR2 YSYEKL. In DNA, the CDR3 is TGCGCCAGCAGCCCTACTACAGGGGCAGCTTTCGAGCAGTACTTC. Its translation is CASSPTTGAAFEQYF.

The sample holds a few counts of this clone. V is TRBV29-1 and J is TRBJ1-1; TRBD1 might be the D (6 bases). Trimming took off 7 bases at V and 0 bases at J, with 18 bases between the two ends. The CDR3 loop spans 15 amino acids. Per the germline V gene, CDR1 is SQVTM and CDR2 is ANQGSEA. This CDR3 is CSALAWGAMNTEAFF. CDR3 coding DNA: TGCAGCGCCCTCGCCTGGGGGGCAATGAACACTGAAGCTTTCTTT. Full variable domain (remainder filled in from reference TRBV29-1 and TRBJ1-1): SAVISQKPSRDICQRGTSLTIQCQVDSQVTMMFWYRQQPGQSLTLIATANQGSEATYESGFVIDKFPISRPNLTFSTLTVSNMSPEDSSIYLCSALAWGAMNTEAFFGQGTRLTVV.